These 30 T cell receptor beta chains were sequenced from one sample in a study of T cell repertoires in cytomegalovirus infection. Each CDR3 protein gets one entry after TCRdb re-called the reads with MiXCR. The sample consists of about 920,000 distinct CDR3 sequences, roughly 30% of them appearing once. Their cognate antigens are unknown. The sequenced sample was cultured CD8+ T cells from PBMCs, obtained from culture after CMV antigen stimulation. The receptor source for this set is a human donor in good health (CMV status not recorded). Some clones in this sample may be carry-over from other donors' samples.

In DNA form, the CDR3 reads TGTGCCCGCTCCCAAAGTCGGGGATTCGAGCAGTACTTC. Its translation is CARSQSRGFEQYF. V and J are TRBV7-9 and TRBJ2-7, with a weak D call TRBD2 (5 bases). The CDR3 is 13 residues long. V gave up 11 bases and J gave up 6 bases, with 20 bases separating them. Germline CDR1 reads SEHNR; CDR2 reads FQNEAQ (reference sequence). Full variable domain (outside the CDR3, taken from reference TRBV7-9 and TRBJ2-7): DTGVSQNPRHKITKRGQNVTFRCDPISEHNRLYWYRQTLGQGPEFLTYFQNEAQLEKSRLLSDRFSAERPKGSFSTLEIQRTEQGDSAMYLCARSQSRGFEQYFGPGTRLTVT.

The rearrangement links TRBV7-9 to TRBJ2-3; 14 bases line up with TRBD2. The CDR3 is made up of 17 amino acids. Germline lookup yields CDR1 SEHNR and CDR2 FQNEAQ (reference sequence). The V and J ends lost 5 bases and 2 bases, in that order; junction bases with no gene match: 6. The CDR3 DNA sequence: TGTGCCAGCAGCCGACTGGGACTAGCGGGGGACACAGATACGCAGTATTTT. Its translation is CASSRLGLAGDTDTQYF.

Regarding this clonotype: A much larger clone differs by one base, so this may be a read error. The rearrangement joins TRBV6-6 to TRBJ2-2; D gene uncertain. Trimming took off 2 bases at V and 6 bases at J, with 4 bases between the two ends. Germline V lookup: CDR1 MNHNY, CDR2 SVGAGI (reference sequence). The CDR3 sequence is 12 residues long. The CDR3 spells CASSYGPGELFF. The CDR3, as DNA: TGTGCCAGCAGTTACGGCCCCGGGGAGCTGTTTTTT.

This clonotype has just a few counts. This sequence joins TRBV20-1 and TRBJ1-2; 8 positions agree with TRBD1. The CDR3 is made up of 14 amino acids. V shed 2 bases and J 3 bases; nucleotides not matched to a gene: 5. CDR1 is DFQATT, CDR2 SNEGSKA, per germline (reference sequence). The DNA of the CDR3 is TGCAGTGCTAGAAGGACAGGGAAGGACTATGGCTACACCTTC. Amino acids: CSARRTGKDYGYTF.

The chain employs TRBV6-6 and TRBJ2-5; TRBD1 aligns across 12 bases. Germline-derived CDR1 and CDR2 are MNHNY and SVGAGI (reference sequence). This CDR3 comprises 17 residues. V was clipped by 2 bases and J by 2 bases; unmatched bases: 6. The CDR3 loop reads CASSYHRDRGLQETQYF. CDR3 coding DNA: TGTGCCAGCAGTTACCACCGGGACAGGGGGCTTCAAGAGACCCAGTACTTC.

This clonotype was counted at least ten times. The rearrangement links TRBV12-3 or TRBV12-4 to TRBJ1-1; D might be TRBD1 (5 bases). The CDR3 is made up of 14 amino acids. V dropped 3 bases and J dropped 3 bases, with 11 bases sitting between them. CDR3 region: CASSFGGEYTEAFF. The CDR3 DNA sequence: TGTGCCAGCAGTTTTGGAGGGGAATACACTGAAGCTTTCTTT.

The rearrangement links TRBV12-5 to TRBJ2-5, with TRBD2 matching 10 bases. CDR1 and CDR2 from the germline V gene are LGHNT and FRNRAP. J gave up 8 bases and V 2 bases, and 11 bases lay outside the gene matches. This CDR3 comprises 16 residues. DNA for the CDR3: TGTGCTAGTGGTTTGAGTAGCGGGGGGCCCTTGGGTACCCAGTACTTC. It specifies CASGLSSGGPLGTQYF.

The rearrangement uses TRBV6-5 and TRBJ1-3; D gene uncertain. V was trimmed by 7 bases and J by 0 bases, leaving 7 bases between them. Germline lookup yields CDR1 MNHEY and CDR2 SVGAGI. This CDR3 comprises 13 residues. The CDR3 sequence: CASTAYSGNTIYF. The CDR3 DNA reads as TGTGCCAGCACGGCGTACTCTGGAAACACCATATATTTT.

J is TRBJ1-5 and V is TRBV9, with 7 bases aligning to TRBD1. V lost 0 bases and J lost 5; bases outside the gene matches: 8. CDR1 is SGDLS, CDR2 YYNGEE, per germline. CDR3 length: 16 residues. The CDR3 here is CASSVDVGGADQPQHF. The CDR3 nucleotides are TGTGCCAGCAGCGTAGATGTAGGGGGCGCAGATCAGCCCCAGCATTTT.

This sequence joins TRBV15 and TRBJ1-5, with D possibly TRBD1 on 5 matching bases. Germline CDR1 LNHNV, CDR2 YYDKDF (reference sequence). The V end lost 4 bases, the J end lost 3 bases, and 13 bases lay between the germline ends. The CDR3 sequence is 15 residues long. The CDR3 coding sequence is TGTGCCACCAGCAACCGACAGAGAGACAATCAGCCCCAGCATTTT. Translation: CATSNRQRDNQPQHF.

The chain couples TRBV27 to TRBJ1-6; D not certain. CDR3 length equals 15 residues. In germline, CDR1 is MNHEY, CDR2 SMNVEV (reference sequence). The V end was cut by 8 bases, the J end by 5 bases, with 16 bases between. The CDR3 region is CASLDEGFNNSPLHF. For the CDR3, the DNA is TGTGCCAGCCTTGACGAGGGTTTCAATAATTCACCCCTCCACTTT.

This clonotype was recorded at least ten times. The V and J genes are TRBV7-2 and TRBJ2-1; 9 bases map to TRBD2. The V segment lost 1 base and the J segment 7 bases; nucleotides outside the gene matches: 8. Germline-derived CDR1 and CDR2 are SGHTA and FQGNSA. The CDR3 runs 16 residues. The CDR3 DNA sequence: TGTGCCAGCAGCTTAGAGGGGGGGACTAGCATTAATGAGCAGTTCTTC. Protein: CASSLEGGTSINEQFF.

This clonotype has at least ten counts. The chain carries TRBV7-6 and TRBJ1-2; TRBD1 is a possible D gene (6 bases). In germline, CDR1 is SGHVS, CDR2 FNYEAQ. Trimming removed 0 bases from V and 7 bases from J, with 12 bases in between. This CDR3 contains 14 residues. CDR3 in amino acids: CASSLAGQGTGYTF. CDR3 nucleotides: TGTGCCAGCAGCTTAGCGGGTCAGGGGACTGGCTACACCTTC.

This clonotype was counted a few times. The chain uses TRBV28 and TRBJ2-5; no definite D call. The germline V gene has CDR1 MDHEN and CDR2 SYDVKM. Trimming removed 3 bases at V and 10 bases at J, with 9 bases between. This CDR3 has 11 amino acids. CDR3 loop: CASSLSSSQYF. Written as DNA, the CDR3 is TGTGCCAGCAGTTTGTCCTCCAGCCAGTACTTC.

This sequence joins TRBV27 and TRBJ2-3; D tentatively reads TRBD1 or TRBD2 (5 bases each). V shed 7 bases and J shed 7 bases, with 9 bases lying between them. Per the germline V gene, CDR1 is MNHEY and CDR2 is SMNVEV (reference sequence). There are 11 residues in the CDR3. In DNA form, the CDR3 reads TGTGCCAGCATAGGGACCCATACGCAGTATTTT. Translation gives CASIGTHTQYF.

This clonotype has ten or more counts. The CDR3 protein is CASSFRRLPGPSSYNEQFF. DNA of the CDR3: TGTGCCAGCAGCTTCCGCCGACTACCGGGACCGAGCTCCTACAATGAGCAGTTCTTC. The rearrangement uses TRBV7-6 and TRBJ2-1; D may correspond to TRBD1 or TRBD2 (5 bases each). Trimming shortened V by 3 bases and J by 0 bases, and 21 bases separated the two germline ends. The CDR3 sequence is 19 residues long. The germline gives CDR1 SGHVS, CDR2 FNYEAQ. The entire variable domain, with the rest obtained from reference TRBV7-6 and TRBJ2-1, is as follows: GAGVSQSPRYKVTKRGQDVALRCDPISGHVSLYWYRQALGQGPEFLTYFNYEAQQDKSGLPNDRFSAERPEGSISTLTIQRTEQRDSAMYRCASSFRRLPGPSSYNEQFFGPGTRLTVL.

The chain recombines TRBV18 with TRBJ2-2, with 10 bases lining up with TRBD2. The CDR3 totals 16 residues. The V gene's germline CDR1 is KGHSH and CDR2 LQKENI. The trim removed 0 bases at V and 7 bases at J, leaving 5 bases unmatched. CDR3 sequence: CASSPPGLARNGELFF. CDR3 nucleotides: TGTGCCAGCTCACCACCGGGACTAGCGCGGAACGGGGAGCTGTTTTTT.

This chain uses TRBV20-1 with TRBJ2-5; possibly TRBD1 or TRBD2 for D (6 bases each). Germline V gene data show CDR1 as DFQATT and CDR2 as SNEGSKA (reference sequence). CDR3 length equals 15 residues. The CDR3, as DNA: TGCAGCATACCCCCGGGGGCCTTGCTGGGAGAGACCCAGTACTTC. Translation gives CSIPPGALLGETQYF.

This clonotype was seen ten or more times. The CDR3 DNA reads as TGTGCCAGCAGCTCCCTAGCGGGGGGCTTTGATACGCAGTATTTT. Translating it yields CASSSLAGGFDTQYF. The chain has TRBV7-3 and TRBJ2-3; 11 bases agree with TRBD2. Trimming removed 4 bases from V and 6 bases from J; junction bases left unmatched: 6. The CDR3 runs 15 residues. Germline V gene sequence: CDR1 SGHTA, CDR2 FQGTGA.

The sample holds a few counts of this clonotype. Its ends do not fully match the called genes, so a read error is possible. The V gene is TRBV7-7, the J gene TRBJ2-3; 7 bases agree with TRBD1. The CDR3 spans 13 residues. Germline-derived CDR1 and CDR2 are SSHAT and FNYEAQ (reference sequence). The CDR3 DNA sequence: TGTGCTAGCAGCGAAGCAGGGGGTGATACGCAGTATTTT. This gives the protein CASSEAGGDTQYF. Full variable domain (rest looked up from reference TRBV7-7 and TRBJ2-3): GAGVSQSPRYKVTKRGQDVTLRCDPISSHATLYWYQQALGQGPEFLTYFNYEAQPDKSGLPSDRFSAERPEGSISTLTIQRTEQRDSAMYRCASSEAGGDTQYFGPGTRLTVL.

This clonotype has a handful of counts. The V call is TRBV10-3, the J call TRBJ2-2; D may be TRBD1 (5 bases). The CDR3 extends over 14 amino acids. V shed 4 bases and J shed 7 bases, with 13 bases lying between them. Germline lookup yields CDR1 ENHRY and CDR2 SYGVKD. CDR3 nucleotides: TGTGCCATCAGTGTGGGGCTCAGGGACGGGGAGCTGTTTTTT. Its protein product is CAISVGLRDGELFF.

The V and J genes are TRBV7-1 and TRBJ2-2, with 7 bases fitting TRBD1. TRBV7-1 is annotated as an ORF whose role is uncertain. The ends lost 8 bases at V and 0 bases at J; junction bases unmatched: 6. CDR3 length: 15 amino acids. The CDR3 bases are TGTGCCAGCTTCCGGACAGGATCGAACACCGGGGAGCTGTTTTTT. This encodes CASFRTGSNTGELFF.

The sample holds many counts of this clonotype. V is TRBV11-2 and J is TRBJ2-1; 10 bases match TRBD2. In germline, CDR1 is SGHAT, CDR2 FQNNGV. The trim removed 6 bases at V and 5 bases at J, leaving 7 bases unmatched. The CDR3 contains 15 residues. The CDR3 region is CASRSLAGANNEQFF. CDR3 nucleotides: TGTGCCAGCAGGTCCCTAGCGGGGGCGAACAATGAGCAGTTCTTC.

V usage is TRBV10-3 and J usage is TRBJ2-7; 7 positions match TRBD1. The V gene's germline CDR1 is ENHRY and CDR2 SYGVKD. The length of the CDR3 is 13 residues. J lost 0 bases, V lost 6 bases, and 2 bases had no gene match. The CDR3 DNA follows: TGTGCCATCAGAGGGGGCGTCTCCTACGAGCAGTACTTC. Protein sequence: CAIRGGVSYEQYF.

This clonotype occurred a few times. The chain carries TRBV7-9 and TRBJ2-1, with TRBD1 matching over 9 bases. The germline gives CDR1 SEHNR, CDR2 FQNEAQ (reference sequence). Losses at the gene ends were 1 base for V and 3 bases for J; bases not matched to a gene: 7. The CDR3 runs 17 residues. CDR3 loop: CASSLVTGGSYYNEQFF. CDR3 bases: TGTGCCAGCAGCTTAGTGACAGGGGGATCATACTACAATGAGCAGTTCTTC.

The chain uses TRBV15 and TRBJ1-1; 7 nucleotides match TRBD1. Germline V gives CDR1 LNHNV, CDR2 YYDKDF (reference sequence). With 3 bases clipped from V and 1 base from J, the junction kept 5 bases outside the gene matches. The CDR3 is made up of 15 amino acids. The CDR3 protein is CATSRDRSPNTEAFF. CDR3 DNA sequence: TGTGCCACCAGCAGGGACAGGTCCCCGAACACTGAAGCTTTCTTT.

The V and J genes are TRBV6-6 and TRBJ1-4, with D unclear. Germline assignment: CDR1 MNHNY and CDR2 SVGAGI (reference sequence). V lost 2 bases, J lost 0 bases, and 16 bases lay in between. This CDR3 comprises 18 residues. CDR3 bases: TGTGCCAGCAGTTACCCCCCCTTAACCAGGCCAACTAATGAAAAACTGTTTTTT. This encodes CASSYPPLTRPTNEKLFF.

The chain recombines TRBV12-3 or TRBV12-4 with TRBJ1-1; 8 bases align to TRBD1. This CDR3 spans 12 amino acids. Trimming cost V 8 bases and J 3 bases; bases outside gene matches: 2. In nucleotides, the CDR3 is TGTGCCAGCCAGGGGGCGGACACTGAAGCTTTCTTT. Translation gives CASQGADTEAFF.

The sample holds many counts of this clonotype. The V gene is TRBV11-3, the J gene TRBJ2-7; TRBD1 agrees at 7 bases. This CDR3 is 14 amino acids long. Per germline, CDR1 SGHNT and CDR2 YENEEA. Trimming cost V 1 base and J 2 bases; bases outside gene matches: 2. CDR3: CASSLGTGPYEQYF. DNA for the CDR3: TGTGCCAGCAGCTTAGGGACAGGCCCCTACGAGCAGTACTTC.

This clonotype was found once. The chain couples TRBV2 to TRBJ2-7; D is ambiguous. The CDR3 contains 17 residues. Germline V gene sequence: CDR1 SNHLY, CDR2 FYNNEI. Trimming left V 7 bases short and J 0 bases short, with 22 bases between. The CDR3 DNA is TGTGCCAGCATAGCCAGGCCCTACACAACCAACTCCTACGAGCAGTACTTC. This sequence encodes CASIARPYTTNSYEQYF.